This TCR beta chain was identified during a study of blood T cells in healthy people across ages (dated by TCRdb to 2013 to 2016). In terms of the full investigation: In model experiments, roughly one uniquely barcoded TCR beta cDNA molecule per two T cells was captured by template switching. To avoid experimental bias, donors of different ages were distributed randomly across sequencing lanes. The donors were divided into four age groups: young (average roughly 17 years), middle-aged (about 41), aged (about 60) and long-lived (roughly 82). Using deep sequencing normalized with unique cDNA molecular identifiers, the study measured how TCR beta repertoire diversity changes with age. Using the same blood draw, the study looked at two additional independent replicas of 1 million unique cDNA reads for two donors, one aged 18 to 30 and the other aged 80 or older.

Trimming takes 8 bases from V and 1 base from J, and the germline ends sit 12 bases apart. The CDR3 goes from the cysteine to the phenylalanine over 13 residues. Only the CDR3 DNA is retained, 39 bases long and in frame from the first base. The germline V gene (reference sequence) gives CDR1 as MNHNY and CDR2 as SVGAGI. The full study reports these points: A strong correlation was found between observed TCR beta diversity and the percentage of naive T cells measured by flow cytometry. Estimates of total diversity based on one million sequenced T cells were regarded as lower bounds and as underestimates. Compared with the aged group, the long-lived group had more naive CD4+ T cells, fewer expanded clones and increased TCR diversity, suggesting age selection. Because profiling used bulk unsorted PBMCs, naive and antigen-experienced compartments could not be compared conclusively. Donor CMV infection status was unknown, potentially confounding age-related changes in expanded clonotypes. Observed TCR beta diversity per million T cells fell roughly linearly with age, and a significant reduction was already apparent by age roughly 40.

The donors were around 39 Caucasian individuals from Russia, aged roughly 6 to 100 years, who were systemically healthy. Each donor gave roughly 11 milliliters of peripheral blood, drawn into EDTA-treated Vacutainer tubes. Ficoll-Paque density-gradient centrifugation was used to isolate PBMCs, with at least 6 million per sample. Total RNA, at least 6 micrograms per sample, was extracted from PBMCs with Trizol reagent. Naive CD45RAhigh/CD27high T cell percentages were measured by flow cytometry on a PBMC aliquot from every donor. The library was prepared using 5' RACE. Instrument on record: Illumina HiSeq 2500. A second PCR of about 7 to 12 cycles was run with a J-beta primer mix and a sample-barcoded 5' primer. A unique molecular identifier was introduced onto each TCR beta cDNA molecule by a template-switch 5' adaptor carrying 12 random nucleotides. Each sample yielded at least 2.5 million CDR3-containing paired-end reads. All of the RNA was converted into first-strand cDNA using the Mint cDNA synthesis kit, with a TRBC-specific oligonucleotide serving as the primer. Following uracil-DNA glycosylase treatment, all cDNA underwent a first 18-cycle PCR with the universal primers M1SS and BC2_uni_R. As for the original processing: For normalization, 1 million high-quality reads were randomly selected from each sample, with every read carrying a distinct molecular identifier. Instead of being binned into consensus sequences, reads with shared molecular identifiers were discarded. MiTCR, set to a Q25 quality threshold and the strictest error-elimination algorithm, was used for CDR3 identification, clonotype clustering and error correction. A nonparametric unseen species model with Euler transformation was used to estimate a lower bound on total TCR beta diversity. Through fastp at Q25 and MiXCR, TCRdb rebuilt clones from the public reads, retaining in-frame beta chains. When rows share a CDR3 protein, they turn into one entry using the most common DNA and genes. TCRdb, not the authors, supplied the V and J calls. This sample is represented by roughly 700,000 distinct CDR3 sequences; around 45% of them were singletons. The ten largest clones represent roughly 31% of the sample.

To note about this clonotype: Its binding antigen is unknown. Base qualities were left out, and no much larger clone turns up one base away.

Sequencing was performed on blood. Here the chain combines TRBV6-6 and TRBJ2-7; D gene: possibly TRBD1, on 6 matching bases. The TCR sequence derives from a woman in her fifties or sixties in good health. The DNA sequence reads TGTGCCAGCGGAGCAGGGGAGTCCTACGAGCAGTACTTC. The translation is CASGAGESYEQYF.